This T cell receptor beta chain appears in the sequencing data of a study of blood T cell repertoires in COVID-19. About the study: Both acute and convalescent COVID-19 samples were obtained from the United States, Italy and Spain. The cDNA or gDNA used as material had been derived from T cells, B-cell-depleted T cells, or PBMCs.

Authors' methods: Researchers report that nucleated cell counts were estimated from reference gene primer amplification. Repertoires were generated with immunoSEQ multiplex PCR, while TCRdb's copy carries only in-frame clones and drops some. The V and J calls and the clone size are those of that table, but D and trimming were determined from the DNA. This sample yields about 110,000 clones, of which approximately 81% are seen a single time; 2.1% belongs to the top ten. The CDR3 is made up of 14 amino acids. With V trimmed by 3 bases and J by 14 bases, 12 bases remained unmatched. The germline V gene encodes CDR1 SGDLS and CDR2 YYNGEE. This clone occurred many times.

The chain links TRBV9 to TRBJ1-3, with 9 nucleotides matching TRBD1. The sequence was collected from a human donor in a cohort sampled during active COVID-19. The specimen was peripheral blood. CDR3 nucleotide sequence: TGTGCCAGCAGCGCGTACGGGGGACAGGGAGTCTTATATTTT. Its protein product is CASSAYGGQGVLYF.